The present entry profiles one TCR beta chain with its context. This record belongs to a study of blood T cell repertoires in COVID-19. The V gene lost 6 bases and the J gene lost 5 bases, with 10 bases spanning the gap. CDR1 and CDR2 (germline): MNHEY, SVGAGI. This CDR3 region has 12 residues. Only in-frame clones appear in the TCRdb table, and some are missing; sequencing was by immunoSEQ multiplex PCR. The data show 470,000 or so clones, with 75% to 90% seen just once and around 4.5% held by the top ten. The sequenced sample was peripheral blood. The chain carries TRBV6-5 and TRBJ1-1; D uncertain. The TCR originated in a woman aged 30 to 39 with acute or convalescent COVID-19. The CDR3 coding sequence is TGTGCCAGCAGCCCCTCGGGGACTGAAGCTTTCTTT. This encodes CASSPSGTEAFF.